Reported below is one T cell receptor beta chain. CDR1 is SNHLY and CDR2 is FYNNEI in the germline V gene. Deletions cut 1 base from V and 0 bases from J, with 9 bases between. The CDR3 consists of 15 residues. Participants' own reports of clinical history determined their cohort assignment. This specimen belongs to a study of blood T cell repertoires in COVID-19. Study information: Sample material is recorded as cDNA or gDNA derived from T cells, B-cell-depleted T cells, or PBMCs.

Per the original methods: Reference gene primer amplification in the assay estimated nucleated cell counts. TCRdb's copy holds only in-frame clones and misses some; the assay was immunoSEQ multiplex PCR. V, J and clone size reflect that table, while D and trimming were determined from the DNA. The table has some 200,000 clones, approximately 80% seen once. The chain combines TRBV2 with TRBJ1-2; D possibly corresponds to TRBD1 (5 bases). The sample taken for sequencing was PBMCs or T cells enriched from blood (not recorded which). The sequence was collected from a woman aged 35 to 49 with acute COVID-19. As DNA, the CDR3 is TGTGCCAGCAGTGAAGGGTCGGGGGCTAACTATGGCTACACCTTC. This translates into CASSEGSGANYGYTF.